This TCR beta chain was sequenced for a study of shared clonotypes between healthy human individuals. As for the study in general: A couple of women and a few men aged 18 to 49 served as donors. Each donor's CD8 memory used one plate, CD8 naive two, each CD4 subset three. Study findings and constraints: Generation probability values for non-shared clonotypes were lower than those for clonotypes shared by all four donors.

About this clone itself: Its cognate antigen is unknown.

This CDR3 is built from 15 residues. Germline values: CDR1 MNHNY, CDR2 SVGAGI (reference sequence). After removal of 0 bases from V and 7 bases from J, the junction contained 5 bases not matched to a gene. In the sorted-subset replicate PCRs, 150 to 200 ng DNA, 25,000 to 30,000 T cell genomes, was used. Profiled with immunoSEQ multiplex PCR; TCRdb holds only in-frame clones, not every one. The sample shows about 670,000 clones, about two thirds of them seen only once. The receptor's source is a woman aged 25 to 39 in good health. The chain is built from TRBV6-6 and TRBJ2-7, with TRBD1 matching over 11 bases. What was sequenced was memory CD4+ T cells sorted from blood. The subset: CD45RA-negative fraction. CDR3 region: CASSYSMGQGGEQYF. CDR3 DNA sequence: TGTGCCAGCAGTTACTCGATGGGACAGGGGGGAGAGCAGTACTTC.